A selection of T cell receptor beta chains follows, all from one sample in a study of blood T cell repertoires in COVID-19. Libraries were prepared by immunoSEQ multiplex PCR; TCRdb keeps only in-frame clonotypes and omits some of them. Of roughly 150,000 clones listed, roughly 91% are singletons. Sequencing was performed on peripheral blood. All receptors come from a man over 45 who had recovered from COVID-19. The CDR3 runs from the conserved cysteine through the conserved F or W. The D gene is left open where the match is weak. Size is stated for part of the rows, as once, few or many counts, or as a class when the clone is expanded.

TRBV7-2	TRBJ1-5	.	.	CASSHSNQPQHF	TGTGCCAGCAGCCATTCCAATCAGCCCCAGCATTTT
TRBV9	TRBJ2-5	.	once	CASSVGPGTLETQYF	TGTGCCAGCAGCGTAGGGCCAGGAACCCTCGAGACCCAGTACTTC
TRBV6-6	TRBJ1-1	.	.	CASSPGWTEAFF	TGTGCCAGCAGTCCGGGGTGGACTGAAGCTTTCTTT
TRBV11-1	TRBJ2-1	TRBD2	.	CASSLVTGGKDEQFF	TGTGCCAGCAGCTTAGTAACGGGGGGGAAAGATGAGCAGTTCTTC
TRBV19	TRBJ2-5	.	.	CASSPRLSQETQYF	TGTGCCAGTAGTCCCCGACTGAGCCAAGAGACCCAGTACTTC
TRBV5-3	TRBJ2-7	TRBD2	.	CARSLGLAGGAYEQYF	TGTGCCAGAAGCTTGGGACTAGCGGGAGGGGCCTACGAGCAGTACTTC
TRBV19	TRBJ1-1	TRBD1	.	CASSTMDRPKGAFF	TGTGCCAGTAGTACTATGGACAGGCCAAAAGGAGCTTTCTTT
TRBV7-9	TRBJ2-6	.	.	CASSFGVGAGSGANVLTF	TGTGCCAGCAGCTTCGGCGTAGGGGCAGGGTCTGGGGCCAACGTCCTGACTTTC
TRBV27	TRBJ1-3	.	.	CASSLGVGGDPGNTIYF	TGTGCCAGCAGTTTAGGGGTTGGAGGGGACCCTGGAAACACCATATATTTT
TRBV9	TRBJ1-6	TRBD1	.	CASSQFPLGTENSPLHF	TGTGCCAGCAGCCAATTTCCCCTCGGGACAGAGAATTCACCCCTCCACTTT
TRBV28	TRBJ1-5	TRBD1	.	CASSSYRQGAGQPQHF	TGTGCCAGCAGTAGCTACCGACAGGGTGCGGGTCAGCCCCAGCATTTT
TRBV4-3	TRBJ1-4	TRBD1	.	CASSRTTGTANEKLFF	TGCGCCAGCAGTCGGACAACCGGGACAGCTAATGAAAAACTGTTTTTT
TRBV6-1	TRBJ2-2	.	.	CASSDRADTGELFF	TGTGCCAGCAGTGATCGAGCGGACACCGGGGAGCTGTTTTTT
TRBV9	TRBJ2-7	.	.	CASSATKDFYEQYF	TGTGCCAGCAGCGCTACAAAAGACTTCTACGAGCAGTACTTC
TRBV9	TRBJ1-1	.	.	CASSVAGQGSKAFF	TGTGCCAGCAGCGTAGCGGGTCAGGGTAGTAAGGCTTTCTTT
TRBV6-5	TRBJ1-2	.	.	CASSQTGTPNYGYTF	TGTGCCAGCAGCCAGACCGGGACACCAAACTATGGCTACACCTTC
TRBV19	TRBJ1-3	.	.	CASSMDSLSRNTIYF	TGTGCCAGTAGTATGGACAGCCTATCGCGAAACACCATATATTTT
TRBV7-2	TRBJ1-5	TRBD1	.	CASSSTGGGQPQHF	TGTGCCAGCAGCTCGACAGGGGGCGGTCAGCCCCAGCATTTT
TRBV6-2/TRBV6-3	TRBJ1-3	TRBD1	.	CASSRQGTPGNTIYF	TGTGCCAGCAGTCGACAGGGTACCCCTGGAAACACCATATATTTT
TRBV5-1	TRBJ1-2	TRBD1	.	CASSEGKDRGYGYTF	TGCGCCAGCAGTGAAGGGAAGGACAGGGGATATGGCTACACCTTC
TRBV2	TRBJ2-2	TRBD2	.	CASLAGGQAGELFF	TGTGCCAGCCTAGCGGGAGGGCAAGCCGGGGAGCTGTTTTTT
TRBV6-5	TRBJ1-2	TRBD1	.	CASSPLDRDRGYTF	TGTGCCAGCAGTCCCCTGGACAGGGATCGGGGCTACACCTTC
TRBV27	TRBJ1-5	.	.	CASSLVGSGEPQHF	TGTGCCAGCAGTTTAGTGGGCAGCGGGGAGCCCCAGCATTTT
TRBV9	TRBJ1-1	.	.	CASGRGNTEAFF	TGTGCCAGCGGAAGGGGGAACACTGAAGCTTTCTTT
TRBV7-9	TRBJ2-1	TRBD2	.	CASSWGLAGVYEQFF	TGTGCCAGCAGCTGGGGACTAGCGGGAGTATATGAGCAGTTCTTC
TRBV5-5	TRBJ1-3	TRBD1	.	CASSFRDRESSGNTIYF	TGTGCCAGCAGCTTCCGGGACAGGGAAAGCTCTGGAAACACCATATATTTT
TRBV6-1	TRBJ1-5	TRBD1	.	CASSAPDRGWNQPQHF	TGTGCCAGCAGTGCCCCAGACAGGGGGTGGAATCAGCCCCAGCATTTT
TRBV2	TRBJ2-5	.	.	CASSDPRLPQETQYF	TGTGCCAGCAGTGATCCGCGACTACCCCAAGAGACCCAGTACTTC
TRBV7-6	TRBJ2-7	.	.	CASSSYQGRIDEQYF	TGTGCCAGCAGCTCATATCAGGGAAGAATCGACGAGCAGTACTTC
TRBV7-2	TRBJ2-7	.	.	CASSLGQTSSYEQYF	TGTGCCAGCAGCTTAGGGCAGACAAGCTCCTACGAGCAGTACTTC
TRBV7-2	TRBJ2-5	TRBD2	.	CASSLGLAGPQETQYF	TGTGCCAGCAGCTTAGGACTAGCGGGGCCCCAAGAGACCCAGTACTTC
TRBV15	TRBJ1-2	TRBD1	.	CATSRGQGADGYTF	TGTGCCACCAGCCGGGGACAGGGGGCGGATGGCTACACCTTC
TRBV10-3	TRBJ1-2	TRBD1	.	CAISVETGVYGYTF	TGTGCCATCAGTGTGGAGACAGGGGTTTATGGCTACACCTTC
TRBV30	TRBJ2-5	TRBD2	.	CAWSLRGGLEETQYF	TGTGCCTGGAGTTTACGCGGGGGGCTTGAAGAGACCCAGTACTTC
TRBV6-5	TRBJ2-3	TRBD2	.	CASATLAGGGDTQYF	TGTGCCAGCGCTACCTTAGCGGGAGGAGGAGATACGCAGTATTTT
TRBV6-1	TRBJ1-4	.	.	CASSERGLDEKLFF	TGTGCCAGCAGTGAGCGGGGGCTGGATGAAAAACTGTTTTTT
TRBV7-2	TRBJ1-5	.	.	CASSLNRVFSNQPQHF	TGTGCCAGCAGCTTGAACAGGGTCTTTAGCAATCAGCCCCAGCATTTT
TRBV7-2	TRBJ1-2	.	.	CASSPGGGRNYGYTF	TGTGCCAGCAGCCCTGGCGGGGGCCGTAACTATGGCTACACCTTC
TRBV10-1	TRBJ2-1	.	few	CASSESADEQFF	TGCGCCAGCAGTGAGTCGGCAGATGAGCAGTTCTTC
TRBV6-2/TRBV6-3	TRBJ2-1	TRBD2	.	CASSYSGGLAGSSYNEQFF	TGTGCCAGCAGTTACTCGGGGGGACTAGCGGGGAGCTCCTACAATGAGCAGTTCTTC
TRBV11-2	TRBJ1-1	TRBD1	.	CASSLPTGSTEAFF	TGTGCCAGCAGCCTGCCGACAGGGAGCACTGAAGCTTTCTTT
TRBV19	TRBJ2-3	.	.	CASRDFRTDTQYF	TGTGCCAGTAGAGACTTTCGCACAGATACGCAGTATTTT
TRBV10-3	TRBJ2-1	TRBD1	once	CAISDPGQETNNEQFF	TGTGCCATCAGTGACCCGGGACAGGAAACGAACAATGAGCAGTTCTTC
TRBV6-5	TRBJ1-5	.	.	CASMAGTGNQPQHF	TGTGCCAGCATGGCGGGTACGGGCAATCAGCCCCAGCATTTT
TRBV3-1/TRBV3-2	TRBJ2-5	TRBD2	.	CASSKGTSGSETQYF	TGTGCCAGCAGCAAGGGGACTAGCGGGAGCGAGACCCAGTACTTC
TRBV7-2	TRBJ2-7	TRBD1	.	CASSSTDRARQYF	TGTGCCAGCAGCTCGACGGACAGGGCGAGGCAGTACTTC
TRBV10-3	TRBJ1-1	.	once	CAISAAGNTEAFF	TGTGCCATCAGTGCCGCGGGTAACACTGAAGCTTTCTTT